The sequence of this T cell receptor beta chain was determined in a study of cytomegalovirus exposure and HLA in healthy donors. Study observations and caveats: Earlier analysis yielded a pattern in which most TCR beta V segments were productive about 90% or about 30% of the time. It emerged from a later analysis that several of the most significant clusters appeared to be linked to common viral pathogens. Highly shared sequence variants in one cluster were likely a sequencing artifact.

V was pared by 0 bases and J by 0 bases, with 13 bases between. The germline V gene encodes CDR1 SGHRS and CDR2 YFSETQ. The CDR3 runs to 16 residues. Turning to this clone: Its antigen is as yet unknown.

Use of 60 Vbeta and 13 Jbeta primers characterized the PCR. As originally analysed: The authors later counted approximately 80 million unique TCR beta chains, some 11 million of them shared. Data came from immunoSEQ multiplex PCR; TCRdb stores just in-frame clones and leaves some out. The V and J calls and clone size come from that table; D and trimming were worked out from the DNA. The data contain approximately 150,000 clones, over 70% of them singletons. The source of this sequence is a male donor in good health and CMV-seronegative. This chain connects TRBV5-1 to TRBJ2-7; D remains unclear. Specimen: PBMCs. The DNA of the CDR3 is TGCGCCAGCAGCTTGGAAATTCCAGGATCCTCCTACGAGCAGTACTTC. This translates into CASSLEIPGSSYEQYF. The whole variable domain, filled in from reference TRBV5-1 and TRBJ2-7, reads KAGVTQTPRYLIKTRGQQVTLSCSPISGHRSVSWYQQTPGQGLQFLFEYFSETQRNKGNFPGRFSGRQFSNSRSEMNVSTLELGDSALYLCASSLEIPGSSYEQYFGPGTRLTVT.